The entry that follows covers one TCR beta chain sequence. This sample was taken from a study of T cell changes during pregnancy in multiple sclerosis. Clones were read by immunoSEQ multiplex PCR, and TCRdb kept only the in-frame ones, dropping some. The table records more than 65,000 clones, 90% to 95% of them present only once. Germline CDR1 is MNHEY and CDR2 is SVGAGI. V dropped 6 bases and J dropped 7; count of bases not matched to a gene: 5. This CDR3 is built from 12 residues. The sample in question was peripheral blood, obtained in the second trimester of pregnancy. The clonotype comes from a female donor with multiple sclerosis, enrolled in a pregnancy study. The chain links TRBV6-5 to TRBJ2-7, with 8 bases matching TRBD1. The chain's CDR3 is CASRDRVREQYF. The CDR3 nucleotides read TGTGCCAGCAGGGACAGGGTCCGGGAGCAGTACTTC.